This is a list of T cell receptor beta chains from one sample in a study of blood T cell repertoires in COVID-19. The assay was immunoSEQ multiplex PCR, and TCRdb's table has in-frame clones only and misses some. The sample lists about 350,000 clones, 75% to 90% occurring once. Specimen: peripheral blood. The source of these receptors is a woman aged 55 to 70 with COVID-19, enrolled during active disease. CDR3s include the opening cysteine and the closing phenylalanine or tryptophan. The D gene is left open where the match is weak. Only part of the rows carry a size: once, few, many, or a class if the clone is expanded.

TGTGCCAGCAGCTTAGCCACCAACAGCGGGGGCTCCTCCTACGAGCAGTACTTC CASSLATNSGGSSYEQYF TRBJ2-7 TRBD2 18 TRBV7-2 .
TGCGCCAGCAGCTTGGTAGGGACAGGGGCCTACAATGAGCAGTTCTTC CASSLVGTGAYNEQFF TRBJ2-1 TRBD1 16 TRBV5-1 .
TGTGCCAGCAGGGAGGTGTTTGAAAAACTGTTTTTT CASREVFEKLFF TRBJ1-4 . 12 TRBV2 .
TGTGCCAGTAGCGAGATAGAGGGAGAAGGGTCCTACGAGCAGTACTTC CASSEIEGEGSYEQYF TRBJ2-7 . 16 TRBV19 once
TGTGCCAGCAGTTACAGCGTCAGAAACTATGGCTACACCTTC CASSYSVRNYGYTF TRBJ1-2 . 14 TRBV6-5 .
TGTGCCACCAGTGACGGGACAGCTAACTATGGCTACACCTTC CATSDGTANYGYTF TRBJ1-2 TRBD1 14 TRBV24-1 .
TGTGCCAGCAGCGTAGCGGGGGATACGCAGTATTTT CASSVAGDTQYF TRBJ2-3 . 12 TRBV9 .
TGCAGCGTGGACTCGGGTGAAAAACTGTTTTTT CSVDSGEKLFF TRBJ1-4 . 11 TRBV29-1 .
TGTGCCAGCAGCTTTCTAGCGGGGGGCCCCTACGAGCAGTACTTC CASSFLAGGPYEQYF TRBJ2-7 TRBD2 15 TRBV11-2 .
TGTGCCACCGTCCAGCGAGACAGTTCCTCCTACGAGCAGTACTTC CATVQRDSSSYEQYF TRBJ2-7 . 15 TRBV2 .
TGTGCCAGCAGCCAAGACTCTTACACCACGTCTGAAAAACTGTTTTTT CASSQDSYTTSEKLFF TRBJ1-4 . 16 TRBV3-1/TRBV3-2 .
TGTGCCAGCAGCCCCCTAACCTATGGCTACACCTTC CASSPLTYGYTF TRBJ1-2 . 12 TRBV12-3/TRBV12-4 .
TGTGCCAGCAGCTTAGTCGCCCTCACGGTGAACACTGAAGCTTTCTTT CASSLVALTVNTEAFF TRBJ1-1 . 16 TRBV7-2 .
TGCGCCAGCAGCCAAGATCCCCGGTCCTACGGGCAGTACTTC CASSQDPRSYGQYF TRBJ2-7 . 14 TRBV4-1 .
TGTGCCAGCAGCGGATCCGGGACTCTCGACAATGAGCAGTTCTTC CASSGSGTLDNEQFF TRBJ2-1 . 15 TRBV9 .
TGTGCCATCAGTGAGGCGACAGTGAGCTCCTATAATTCACCCCTCCACTTT CAISEATVSSYNSPLHF TRBJ1-6 . 17 TRBV10-3 .
TGTGCCAGCAGCTTACTCGTCGGGGGTTGGAATGAGCAGTTCTTC CASSLLVGGWNEQFF TRBJ2-1 . 15 TRBV7-3 .
TGTGCCTGGGACTCGGGGCAGGGGTATTCACCCCTCCACTTT CAWDSGQGYSPLHF TRBJ1-6 . 14 TRBV30 .
TGTGCCAGTAGGGTCCCGGGACAGGGTCGAGAAAAGCCCCAGCATTTT CASRVPGQGREKPQHF TRBJ1-5 TRBD1 16 TRBV19 .
TGTGCCAGCAGCGGGGCTAGCTACAATGAGCAGTTCTTC CASSGASYNEQFF TRBJ2-1 . 13 TRBV11-3 .
TGTGCCAGCAGCCAAGCACAGCTTACCACCGGGGAGCTGTTTTTT CASSQAQLTTGELFF TRBJ2-2 . 15 TRBV3-1/TRBV3-2 .
TGTGCCAGCAGCCCTACGACAGGATCAGATACGCAGTATTTT CASSPTTGSDTQYF TRBJ2-3 . 14 TRBV7-8 .
TGCGCCAGCAGCTTGTTCGCAGGTTCCTACGAGCAGTACTTC CASSLFAGSYEQYF TRBJ2-7 . 14 TRBV5-1 .
TGTGCCAGCAGCACAACCGGACAGCAGTACAACTATGGCTACACCTTC CASSTTGQQYNYGYTF TRBJ1-2 . 16 TRBV7-2 once
TGTGCCAGCAGTTACAACCCGGAGACTGAAGCTTTCTTT CASSYNPETEAFF TRBJ1-1 . 13 TRBV6-5 few
TGTGCCAGCAGCGGTCAACAGGGGGCCTCCTACGAGCAGTACTTC CASSGQQGASYEQYF TRBJ2-7 TRBD1 15 TRBV9 .
TGTGCCAGCAGCCTGGACAGGGGGAATGAAAAACTGTTTTTT CASSLDRGNEKLFF TRBJ1-4 TRBD1 14 TRBV11-3 .
TGTGCCAGCTCGGACGGGACAGTCTATGGCTACACCTTC CASSDGTVYGYTF TRBJ1-2 TRBD1 13 TRBV18 few
TGTGCCCAGCGGGACCAAGAGACCCAGTACTTC CAQRDQETQYF TRBJ2-5 . 11 TRBV30 once